A selection of T cell receptor beta chains follows, all from one sample in a study of blood T cell repertoires in COVID-19. Produced via immunoSEQ multiplex PCR; TCRdb's table is partial and in-frame only. The data hold 40,000 or so clones, with approximately 86% observed a single time. Sequences were obtained from peripheral blood. The receptors were sampled from a man in his forties with active COVID-19. Each CDR3 is given with its conserved first and last residue. A D gene is named only where the DNA matches it firmly. Clone size is stated in some rows and not others, as once, few, many or a class when expanded.

clone_size j_call v_call d_call cdr3_nt cdr3_aa
- TRBJ2-1 TRBV11-2 - TGTGCCAGCAGCCCGAGGACCGAGGGAGGTAATGAGCAGTTCTTC CASSPRTEGGNEQFF
- TRBJ1-2 TRBV18 - TGTGCCAGCTCACCAGCGGCGTCAGGGCATAACTATGGCTACACCTTC CASSPAASGHNYGYTF
- TRBJ2-1 TRBV4-2 TRBD2 TGTGCCAGCAGCCAAGAGGGACTAGCGGTCTACAATGAGCAGTTCTTC CASSQEGLAVYNEQFF
few TRBJ1-4 TRBV5-4 - TGTGCCAGCAGCTTGGCTGGGTCGGGGGAAAAACTGTTTTTT CASSLAGSGEKLFF
- TRBJ2-2 TRBV6-6 - TGTGCCAGCAGTTCACCCCGACAGGGAGGAACCGGGGAGCTGTTTTTT CASSSPRQGGTGELFF
once TRBJ2-1 TRBV6-5 - TGTGCCAGCAGGGGGGCAGGTTACAATGAGCAGTTCTTC CASRGAGYNEQFF
- TRBJ2-5 TRBV3-1/TRBV3-2 TRBD1 TGTGCCAGCAGCCCACAACGGGACAGGGACTACCAAGAGACCCAGTACTTC CASSPQRDRDYQETQYF
- TRBJ2-1 TRBV28 TRBD2 TGTGCCACCTGGGGGAGGGGAACCCACAATGAGCAGTTCTTC CATWGRGTHNEQFF
- TRBJ2-3 TRBV9 - TGTGCCAGCAGCGCGAGGAACCCCAGCACAGATACGCAGTATTTT CASSARNPSTDTQYF
- TRBJ1-5 TRBV28 - TGTGCCAGCAGCTCTTCTATTGGCAATCAGCCCCAGCATTTT CASSSSIGNQPQHF
- TRBJ2-2 TRBV7-9 - TGTGCCAGCAGCGCCGACTTGTCAACCGGGGAGCTGTTTTTT CASSADLSTGELFF
- TRBJ2-1 TRBV10-3 - TGTGCCATCAGTGAGTCAAGGCTCCAGGGGTGGAATGAGCAGTTCTTC CAISESRLQGWNEQFF